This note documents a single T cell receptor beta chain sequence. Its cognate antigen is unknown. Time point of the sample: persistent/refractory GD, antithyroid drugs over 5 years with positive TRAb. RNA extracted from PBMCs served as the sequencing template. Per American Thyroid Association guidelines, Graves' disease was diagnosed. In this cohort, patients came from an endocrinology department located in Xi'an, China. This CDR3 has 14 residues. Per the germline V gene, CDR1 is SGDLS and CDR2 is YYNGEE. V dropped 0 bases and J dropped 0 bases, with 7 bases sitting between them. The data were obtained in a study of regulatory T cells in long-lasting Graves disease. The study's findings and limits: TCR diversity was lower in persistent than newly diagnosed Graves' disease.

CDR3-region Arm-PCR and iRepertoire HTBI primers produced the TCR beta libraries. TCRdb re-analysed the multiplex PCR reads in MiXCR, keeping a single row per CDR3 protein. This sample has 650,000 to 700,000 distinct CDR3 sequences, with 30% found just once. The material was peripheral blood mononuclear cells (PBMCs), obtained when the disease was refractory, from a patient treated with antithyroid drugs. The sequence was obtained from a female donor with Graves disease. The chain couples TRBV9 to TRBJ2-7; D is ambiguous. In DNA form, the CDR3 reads TGTGCCAGCAGCGTAGGCCCTGACTCCTACGAGCAGTACTTC. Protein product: CASSVGPDSYEQYF.